This TCR beta chain derives from a study of blood T cells in healthy people across ages. PCR was performed a second time for about 6 to 12 cycles using a sample-barcoded 5' primer and a J-beta primer mix. Each CDR3 protein gets one entry after TCRdb re-called the 5' RACE reads with MiXCR. This sample has about 640,000 distinct CDR3 sequences, with 58% found just once. This clonotype was counted between two and nine times. Deletions cut 0 bases from V and 2 bases from J, with 8 bases between. Germline-derived CDR1 and CDR2 are MDHEN and SYDVKM. This CDR3 has 15 amino acids. The chain links TRBV28 to TRBJ2-1, with D perhaps assigned TRBD1 or TRBD2 (5 bases each). The TCR sequence derives from a man in his sixties in good health. Sequenced: blood. The CDR3 loop reads CASSLWRGPYNEQFF. In DNA, the CDR3 is TGTGCCAGCAGTTTATGGAGGGGCCCCTACAATGAGCAGTTCTTC.